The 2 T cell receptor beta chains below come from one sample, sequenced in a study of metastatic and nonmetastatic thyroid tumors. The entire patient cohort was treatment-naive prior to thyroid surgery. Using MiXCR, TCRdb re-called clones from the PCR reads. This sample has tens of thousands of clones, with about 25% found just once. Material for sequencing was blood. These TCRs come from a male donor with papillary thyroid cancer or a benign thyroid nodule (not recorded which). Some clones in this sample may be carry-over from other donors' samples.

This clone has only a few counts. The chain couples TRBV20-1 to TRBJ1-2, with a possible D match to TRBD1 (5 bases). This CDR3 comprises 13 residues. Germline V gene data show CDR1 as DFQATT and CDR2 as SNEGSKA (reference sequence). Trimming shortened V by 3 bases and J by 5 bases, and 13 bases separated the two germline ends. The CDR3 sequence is CSASKGSEYGYTF. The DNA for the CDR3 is TGCAGTGCTAGTAAGGGGTCAGAGTATGGCTACACCTTC.

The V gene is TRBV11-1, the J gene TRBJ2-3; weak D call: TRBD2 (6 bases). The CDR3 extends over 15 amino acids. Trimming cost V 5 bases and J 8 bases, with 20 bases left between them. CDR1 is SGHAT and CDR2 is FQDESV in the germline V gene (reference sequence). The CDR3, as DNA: TGTGCCAGCAGCCCCGAAGGAGGGAGATTCAGTACGCAGTATTTT. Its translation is CASSPEGGRFSTQYF.